The text below deals with one T cell receptor (beta chain). Its target is not known. The CDR3 loop spans 14 amino acids. This sample is drawn from a study of T cells expressing NK-cell markers. The overall study: Just one sequenced donor of eight was HCMV-seronegative, while seven were seropositive.

TCRdb reanalyzed the 5' RACE reads, giving one entry per CDR3 protein sequence and no DNA. The table for this sample gives some 150,000 distinct CDR3 sequences. Study observations and caveats: Where several donors were concerned, these clonotypes also led the CD3+CD56-NKG2C+ fraction.

The source of this sequence is a man younger than 35 in good health. Sequenced: blood T cells: a sorted CD56 or NKG2C T cell subset, CD4+ or CD8+ T cells, or bulk PBMC T cells (not recorded which). The chain is built from TRBV12-3 or TRBV12-4 and TRBJ2-3; there is no DNA to check the TCRdb D call of TRBD1. The CDR3: CATSQGPGADTQYF.